Listed below are T cell receptor beta chains from one sample, sequenced in a study of blood T cell repertoires in COVID-19. Assay used: immunoSEQ multiplex PCR; TCRdb lists only in-frame clones, some missing. This sample yields 85,000 to 130,000 clones, of which 82% are seen a single time; 4.8% belongs to the top ten. Sequenced material: peripheral blood. These receptors were taken from a man between 60 and 75 years old with acute or convalescent COVID-19. CDR3s include the opening cysteine and the closing phenylalanine or tryptophan. Each record gives: CDR3 protein, CDR3 DNA, J gene, V gene, clone size, D gene. A D gene is named only where the DNA matches it firmly. The size of a clone is reported for some rows only, either as once, few or many, or as a class for expanded clones.

CDR3aa: CASSPSLRTLNYGYTF; CDR3nt: TGCGCCAGCAGCCCTTCTTTACGGACTCTTAACTATGGCTACACCTTC; j_gene: TRBJ1-2; v_gene: TRBV5-1; abundance: .; d_gene: .
CDR3aa: CASSNGGAVGEKLFF; CDR3nt: TGTGCCAGCAGCAATGGGGGGGCTGTGGGTGAAAAACTGTTTTTT; j_gene: TRBJ1-4; v_gene: TRBV2; abundance: .; d_gene: .
CDR3aa: CASSYSTAGGYEQYF; CDR3nt: TGTGCCAGCAGTTACTCGACTGCGGGAGGATATGAGCAGTACTTC; j_gene: TRBJ2-7; v_gene: TRBV6-2/TRBV6-3; abundance: .; d_gene: TRBD2
CDR3aa: CASSPGQANSPLHF; CDR3nt: TGTGCCAGCTCGCCGGGACAGGCCAATTCACCCCTCCACTTT; j_gene: TRBJ1-6; v_gene: TRBV18; abundance: .; d_gene: TRBD1
CDR3aa: CASSLSSVAGMVGGNQPQHF; CDR3nt: TGTGCCAGCAGCTTAAGTTCTGTGGCAGGGATGGTCGGTGGCAATCAGCCCCAGCATTTT; j_gene: TRBJ1-5; v_gene: TRBV7-8; abundance: .; d_gene: .
CDR3aa: CATSRGETQYF; CDR3nt: TGTGCCACCAGCAGGGGTGAGACCCAGTACTTC; j_gene: TRBJ2-5; v_gene: TRBV19; abundance: .; d_gene: .
CDR3aa: CASSETGGSDTQYF; CDR3nt: TGTGCCAGCAGTGAAACGGGGGGCTCAGATACGCAGTATTTT; j_gene: TRBJ2-3; v_gene: TRBV6-1; abundance: .; d_gene: .
CDR3aa: CASSYSRGHGNPEAFF; CDR3nt: TGTGCCAGCAGTTACTCCCGCGGACATGGGAACCCTGAAGCTTTCTTT; j_gene: TRBJ1-1; v_gene: TRBV6-6; abundance: .; d_gene: .
CDR3aa: CASNLGGASEQYF; CDR3nt: TGTGCCAGCAATTTAGGGGGCGCCTCCGAGCAGTACTTC; j_gene: TRBJ2-7; v_gene: TRBV12-3/TRBV12-4; abundance: .; d_gene: TRBD1
CDR3aa: CASSQYAGNTEAFF; CDR3nt: TGTGCCAGCAGCCAATATGCAGGGAACACTGAAGCTTTCTTT; j_gene: TRBJ1-1; v_gene: TRBV16; abundance: .; d_gene: .
CDR3aa: CASSFGDYGYTF; CDR3nt: TGCGCCAGCAGCTTCGGGGACTATGGCTACACCTTC; j_gene: TRBJ1-2; v_gene: TRBV5-1; abundance: once; d_gene: .
CDR3aa: CASLPWTASNEKLFF; CDR3nt: TGTGCCAGCCTACCCTGGACAGCTTCTAATGAAAAACTGTTTTTT; j_gene: TRBJ1-4; v_gene: TRBV28; abundance: .; d_gene: .
CDR3aa: CASSGSMPTGEVYGYTF; CDR3nt: TGTGCCAGTAGTGGATCCATGCCGACAGGGGAAGTTTATGGCTACACCTTC; j_gene: TRBJ1-2; v_gene: TRBV19; abundance: .; d_gene: TRBD1
CDR3aa: CAISGRQGDFEAFF; CDR3nt: TGTGCCATCTCCGGGAGACAGGGCGACTTTGAAGCTTTCTTT; j_gene: TRBJ1-1; v_gene: TRBV10-3; abundance: once; d_gene: TRBD1
CDR3aa: CASSRSSGTGGNEQFF; CDR3nt: TGTGCCAGCAGCCGATCCTCCGGGACAGGGGGCAATGAGCAGTTCTTC; j_gene: TRBJ2-1; v_gene: TRBV27; abundance: .; d_gene: TRBD1
CDR3aa: CASSLDSLMNTEAFF; CDR3nt: TGTGCCAGCAGCTTAGACAGCCTCATGAACACTGAAGCTTTCTTT; j_gene: TRBJ1-1; v_gene: TRBV5-4; abundance: .; d_gene: .
CDR3aa: CAISDQTGSLNTEAFF; CDR3nt: TGTGCCATCAGTGACCAGACAGGGAGCTTGAACACTGAAGCTTTCTTT; j_gene: TRBJ1-1; v_gene: TRBV10-3; abundance: few; d_gene: TRBD1
CDR3aa: CASSLTGTNEKLFF; CDR3nt: TGTGCCAGCAGCTTAACAGGAACTAATGAAAAACTGTTTTTT; j_gene: TRBJ1-4; v_gene: TRBV7-9; abundance: .; d_gene: .
CDR3aa: CASSLGPDRAPYEQYF; CDR3nt: TGTGCCAGCAGCTTGGGTCCGGACAGGGCGCCCTACGAGCAGTACTTC; j_gene: TRBJ2-7; v_gene: TRBV5-4; abundance: .; d_gene: TRBD1
CDR3aa: CASRDEGQGGETQYF; CDR3nt: TGTGCCAGCAGGGATGAGGGACAGGGCGGCGAGACCCAGTACTTC; j_gene: TRBJ2-5; v_gene: TRBV5-6; abundance: .; d_gene: TRBD1
CDR3aa: CSAAGQSEGEQFF; CDR3nt: TGCAGCGCGGCGGGACAGTCGGAGGGTGAGCAGTTCTTC; j_gene: TRBJ2-1; v_gene: TRBV29-1; abundance: .; d_gene: .
CDR3aa: CASSSVDRGQQYF; CDR3nt: TGTGCCAGCAGCTCCGTGGACAGGGGACAGCAGTACTTC; j_gene: TRBJ2-7; v_gene: TRBV7-2; abundance: .; d_gene: TRBD1
CDR3aa: CASTTRGGDTGELFF; CDR3nt: TGTGCCAGCACCACCCGGGGGGGCGATACCGGGGAGCTGTTTTTT; j_gene: TRBJ2-2; v_gene: TRBV7-9; abundance: few; d_gene: TRBD2
CDR3aa: CASSARTGGGTEAFF; CDR3nt: TGCGCCAGCAGCGCTAGGACAGGGGGAGGTACTGAAGCTTTCTTT; j_gene: TRBJ1-1; v_gene: TRBV5-1; abundance: .; d_gene: TRBD1
CDR3aa: CAWTLGQRRSPLHF; CDR3nt: TGTGCCTGGACTTTAGGACAGAGGCGTTCACCCCTCCACTTT; j_gene: TRBJ1-6; v_gene: TRBV30; abundance: .; d_gene: .
CDR3aa: CASSLDLTGSNQPQHF; CDR3nt: TGCGCCAGCAGCCTGGACCTGACAGGGAGCAATCAGCCCCAGCATTTT; j_gene: TRBJ1-5; v_gene: TRBV4-3; abundance: .; d_gene: TRBD1
CDR3aa: CVRSLVSRPQGGAVGNTIYF; CDR3nt: TGTGTCAGAAGCTTAGTTAGCCGGCCCCAGGGGGGCGCGGTTGGAAACACCATATATTTT; j_gene: TRBJ1-3; v_gene: TRBV7-5; abundance: .; d_gene: .
CDR3aa: CASSELQSSGNTIYF; CDR3nt: TGTGCCAGCAGTGAATTACAGAGCTCTGGAAACACCATATATTTT; j_gene: TRBJ1-3; v_gene: TRBV2; abundance: .; d_gene: .
CDR3aa: CASSFGLAVETQYF; CDR3nt: TGTGCCAGCAGCTTCGGACTAGCAGTAGAGACCCAGTACTTC; j_gene: TRBJ2-5; v_gene: TRBV7-2; abundance: .; d_gene: TRBD2
CDR3aa: CASSFGGSGNEQFF; CDR3nt: TGTGCCAGCAGCTTCGGCGGGAGCGGAAATGAGCAGTTCTTC; j_gene: TRBJ2-1; v_gene: TRBV5-4; abundance: .; d_gene: TRBD2
CDR3aa: CASSFGGTRGNEQFF; CDR3nt: TGTGCCAGCAGCTTCGGCGGGACTAGAGGCAATGAGCAGTTCTTC; j_gene: TRBJ2-1; v_gene: TRBV7-3; abundance: few; d_gene: TRBD2